Sequencing of this T cell receptor beta chain was carried out in a study of CD8 T cells in ankylosing spondylitis. Study results and caveats: Disease-linked clones, CD8+, were relatively rare in peripheral blood.

Looked up from germline, CDR1 is SGDLS and CDR2 is YYNGEE. This CDR3 is built from 15 residues. V lost 4 bases to trimming and J lost 1 base; unmatched junction nucleotides: 4. In making TCR beta libraries, quantitative 5'-RACE with molecular barcodes was used. TCRdb redid the calling of the 5' RACE reads with MiXCR, one entry per CDR3 protein. Here the sample spans about 39,000 distinct CDR3 sequences, approximately 3% being singletons. This clonotype was seen many times. Its specificity is unknown. This receptor was taken from a male donor with ankylosing spondylitis or in good health (not recorded which). The J gene is TRBJ2-3, the V gene TRBV9; 9 bases line up with TRBD1. Sequencing was performed on blood, either unsorted or a sorted T cell fraction (not recorded which). The CDR3 sequence: CASSKRQGGTDTQYF. The CDR3 region has the DNA TGTGCCAGCAGCAAACGACAGGGGGGCACAGATACGCAGTATTTT.